This TCR beta chain originates from a study of blood T cell repertoires in COVID-19 (dated by TCRdb to the early 2020s). Regarding the study in general: Collaborator samples came from the United States, Italy and Spain and covered acute and convalescent phases of COVID-19. The prospective study material was composed of cDNA or gDNA derived from T cells, B-cell-depleted T cells, or PBMCs. The repertoires were released in a freely available public database meant as a resource for research on the immune response to SARS-CoV-2. The dataset comprised deeply sampled blood TCRbeta repertoires from subjects exposed to, actively infected with, or recovered from COVID-19. The samples were drawn from two sources: the first 160 participants of the ongoing ImmuneRACE study, and 1,000 to 1,500 subjects contributed by 6 global collaborators. HLA class I and class II types, where available, came from metadata supplied by the sample provider rather than from assay-based typing. A de-identified subject ID, COVID-19 status, age in years and sex were almost always included in the sample metadata. What the research found in general, with its limitations: Clinical and demographic metadata were provided uncurated, with the amount varying by source and participant.

This clone was picked up a small number of times. Its antigen has not been determined. There are no base qualities to consult, and no much larger clone falls within one base. TCRbeta CDR3 regions were amplified from genomic DNA using the immunoSEQ Assay, a bias-controlled multiplex PCR. As for how the authors treated the data: The number of nucleated cells in each sample was estimated by amplification of reference gene primers within the assay. Sequence reads were collapsed and filtered to measure the absolute abundance of every unique TCRbeta CDR3 rearrangement. Productive Simpson clonality was computed per sample as the square root of Simpson's diversity index over productive rearrangements. Sourced from immuneACCESS, this table was stored by TCRdb with only in-frame sequences that have V and J called. A share of the clones is absent; for the studies checked, an unresolved V gene accounts for under half, and the remainder has no known explanation. The V and J calls and clone size are taken from that table; D and trimming were inferred from the DNA. This sample has around 260,000 clones in its table, and 87% of those were observed once. The leading ten clones occupy about 1.6% of the sample.

A second Seattle source provided samples from volunteer blood donors who had recovered from COVID-19. The collaborating institutions used their own protocols to collect whole blood in K2EDTA tubes. For TCRbeta analysis, collaborators shipped samples in one of three forms: frozen whole blood, isolated PBMCs, or DNA extracted from either of those sample types. The CDR3 measures 14 amino acids from cysteine to phenylalanine. Only the CDR3 DNA stays, 42 bases, in frame from base 1. V is pruned by 2 bases and J by 6 bases, leaving 4 bases of the junction without a gene match. CDR1 and CDR2 are drawn from the germline V gene: SNHLY, FYNNEI.

The V and J segments used are TRBV2 and TRBJ2-7; 10 bases in the junction line up with TRBD1. This clonotype was sampled from a woman between 35 and 50 years old who had recovered from COVID-19. The material sequenced was peripheral blood. CDR3 sequence: CASSEQGQGGEQYF. The sequenced DNA: TGTGCCAGCAGTGAACAAGGACAGGGGGGCGAGCAGTACTTC.